This TCR beta chain originates from a study of blood T cell repertoires in COVID-19. For the study at large: Acute-phase and convalescent COVID-19 samples originated in the United States, Italy and Spain. From T cells, B-cell-depleted T cells, or PBMCs came the material, which was cDNA or gDNA.

Authors' data handling: Estimated nucleated cell counts came from reference gene primer amplification. Assay: immunoSEQ multiplex PCR; the TCRdb copy retains only in-frame clones and omits some. V and J calls and clone size are as listed in that table; D and trimming were resolved from the DNA. The sample holds about 200,000 clones; over 70% are singletons and the top ten take around 5.4%. V was pared by 3 bases and J by 9 bases, with 9 bases of the junction left unmatched. Germline V gene sequence: CDR1 MGHRA, CDR2 YSYEKL. CDR3 length: 16 residues. The sample consisted of peripheral blood. The sequence came from a woman aged 70-85 years with acute or convalescent COVID-19. The rearrangement links TRBV4-1 to TRBJ2-1, with 12 bases identical to TRBD2. The CDR3 DNA is TGCGCCAGCAGCCACCCTAGCGGGAGGGCCGGGAGTGAGCAGTTCTTC. Encoded protein: CASSHPSGRAGSEQFF.